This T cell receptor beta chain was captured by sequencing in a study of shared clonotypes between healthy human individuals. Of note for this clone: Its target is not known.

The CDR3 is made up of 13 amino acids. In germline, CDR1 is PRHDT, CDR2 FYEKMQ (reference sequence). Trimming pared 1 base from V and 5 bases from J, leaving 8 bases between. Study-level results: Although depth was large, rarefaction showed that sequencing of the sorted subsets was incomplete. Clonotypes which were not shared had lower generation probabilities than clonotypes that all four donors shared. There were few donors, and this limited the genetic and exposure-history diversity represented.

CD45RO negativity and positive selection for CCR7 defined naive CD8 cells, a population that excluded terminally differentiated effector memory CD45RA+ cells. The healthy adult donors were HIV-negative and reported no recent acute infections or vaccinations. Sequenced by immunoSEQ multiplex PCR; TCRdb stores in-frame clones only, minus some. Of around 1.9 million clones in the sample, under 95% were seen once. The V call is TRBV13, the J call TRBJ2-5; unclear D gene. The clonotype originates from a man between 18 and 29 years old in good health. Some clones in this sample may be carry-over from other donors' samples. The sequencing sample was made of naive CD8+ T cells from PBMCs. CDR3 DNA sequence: TGTGCCAGCAGCTTAGTTCAGAGGGAGACCCAGTACTTC. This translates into CASSLVQRETQYF.